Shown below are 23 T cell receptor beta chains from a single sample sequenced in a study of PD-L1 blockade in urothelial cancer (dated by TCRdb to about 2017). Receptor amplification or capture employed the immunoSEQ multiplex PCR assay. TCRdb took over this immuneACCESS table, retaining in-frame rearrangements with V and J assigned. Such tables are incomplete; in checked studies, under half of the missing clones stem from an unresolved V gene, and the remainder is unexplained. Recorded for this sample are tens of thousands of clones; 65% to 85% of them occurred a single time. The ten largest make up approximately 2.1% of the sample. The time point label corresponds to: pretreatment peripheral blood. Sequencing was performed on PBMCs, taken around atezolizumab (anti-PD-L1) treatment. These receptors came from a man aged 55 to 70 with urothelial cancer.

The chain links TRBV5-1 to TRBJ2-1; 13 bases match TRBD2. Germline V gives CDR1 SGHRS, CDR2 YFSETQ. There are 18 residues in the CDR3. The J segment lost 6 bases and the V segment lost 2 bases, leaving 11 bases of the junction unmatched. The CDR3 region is CASSLGGLAGSYPNEQFF. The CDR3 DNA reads TGCGCCAGCAGCTTAGGGGGACTAGCGGGGTCCTACCCCAATGAGCAGTTCTTC.

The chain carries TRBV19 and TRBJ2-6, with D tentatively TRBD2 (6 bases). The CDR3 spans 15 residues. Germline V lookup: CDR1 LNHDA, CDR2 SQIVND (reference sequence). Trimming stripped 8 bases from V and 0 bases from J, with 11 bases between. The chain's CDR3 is CASRDGSSGANVLTF. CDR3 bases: TGTGCCAGTCGGGACGGGAGCTCTGGGGCCAACGTCCTGACTTTC.

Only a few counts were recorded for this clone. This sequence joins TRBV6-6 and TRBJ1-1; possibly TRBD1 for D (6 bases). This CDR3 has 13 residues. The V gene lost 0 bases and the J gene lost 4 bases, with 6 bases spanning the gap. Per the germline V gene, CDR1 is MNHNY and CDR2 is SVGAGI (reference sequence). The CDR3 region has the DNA TGTGCCAGCAGTTACTCGACAGGCACTGAAGCTTTCTTT. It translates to CASSYSTGTEAFF.

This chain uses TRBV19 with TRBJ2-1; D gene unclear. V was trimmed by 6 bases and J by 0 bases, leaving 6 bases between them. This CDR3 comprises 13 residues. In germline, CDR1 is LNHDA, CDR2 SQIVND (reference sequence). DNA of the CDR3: TGTGCCAGTAGGAGTTACTCCTACAATGAGCAGTTCTTC. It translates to CASRSYSYNEQFF.

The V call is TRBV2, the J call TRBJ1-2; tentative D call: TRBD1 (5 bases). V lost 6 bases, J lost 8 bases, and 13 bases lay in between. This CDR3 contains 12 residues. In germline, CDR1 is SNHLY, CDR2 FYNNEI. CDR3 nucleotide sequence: TGTGCCAGCAGCGAGCAGGGTAACGGCTACACCTTC. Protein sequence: CASSEQGNGYTF. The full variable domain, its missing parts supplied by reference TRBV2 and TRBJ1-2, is EPEVTQTPSHQVTQMGQEVILRCVPISNHLYFYWYRQILGQKVEFLVSFYNNEISEKSEIFDDQFSVERPDGSNFTLKIRSTKLEDSAMYFCASSEQGNGYTFGSGTRLTVV.

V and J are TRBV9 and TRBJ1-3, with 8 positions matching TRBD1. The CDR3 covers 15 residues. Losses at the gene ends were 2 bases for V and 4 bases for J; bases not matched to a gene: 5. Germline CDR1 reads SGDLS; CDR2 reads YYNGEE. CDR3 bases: TGTGCCAGCAGCGTCGACAGGGGCGTCGGAAACACCATATATTTT. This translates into CASSVDRGVGNTIYF.

CDR3 DNA: TGCGCCAGCAGCTTGGGACAGGGGTTGCAAGAGACCCAGTACTTC. It yields the protein CASSLGQGLQETQYF. The chain joins TRBV5-1 to TRBJ2-5; 8 nucleotides line up with TRBD1. The CDR3 totals 15 residues. Germline CDR1 reads SGHRS; CDR2 reads YFSETQ. Trimming at V came to 0 bases and at J to 2 bases, leaving 3 bases not matched to a gene.

CDR3 loop: CASSSQRADSYNEQFF. Here the CDR3 DNA reads TGTGCCAGCAGCTCCCAGCGGGCCGACTCCTACAATGAGCAGTTCTTC. The chain joins TRBV7-9 to TRBJ2-1, with a weak D call TRBD2 (6 bases). The CDR3 length is 16 residues. The V end lost 4 bases, the J end lost 0 bases, and 13 bases lay between the germline ends. Germline V CDR1 and CDR2: SEHNR, FQNEAQ (reference sequence).

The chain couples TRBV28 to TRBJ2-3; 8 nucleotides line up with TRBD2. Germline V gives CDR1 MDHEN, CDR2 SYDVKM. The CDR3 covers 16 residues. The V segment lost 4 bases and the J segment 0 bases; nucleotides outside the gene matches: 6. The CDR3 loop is CASSSLGLASTDTQYF. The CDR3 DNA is TGTGCCAGCAGTTCCCTCGGACTAGCTAGCACAGATACGCAGTATTTT.

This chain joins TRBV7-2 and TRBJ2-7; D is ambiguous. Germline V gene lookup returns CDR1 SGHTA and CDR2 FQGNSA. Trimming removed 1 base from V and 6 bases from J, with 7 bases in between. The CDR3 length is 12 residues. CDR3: CASSLELREQYF. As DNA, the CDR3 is TGTGCCAGCAGCTTAGAGCTGCGCGAGCAGTACTTC.

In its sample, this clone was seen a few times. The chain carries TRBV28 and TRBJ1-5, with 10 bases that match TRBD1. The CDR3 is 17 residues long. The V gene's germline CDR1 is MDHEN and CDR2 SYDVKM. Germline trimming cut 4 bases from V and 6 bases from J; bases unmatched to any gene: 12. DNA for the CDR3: TGTGCCAGCAGTTCGGACACCGACAGGGGGCGAACTCAGCCCCAGCATTTT. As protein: CASSSDTDRGRTQPQHF.

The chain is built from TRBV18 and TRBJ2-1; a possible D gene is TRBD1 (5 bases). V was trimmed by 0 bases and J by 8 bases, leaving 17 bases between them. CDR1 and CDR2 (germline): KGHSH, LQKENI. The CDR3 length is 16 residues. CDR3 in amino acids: CASSPPSSGFRYEQFF. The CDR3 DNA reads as TGTGCCAGCTCACCACCGTCTTCAGGGTTCCGTTATGAGCAGTTCTTC.

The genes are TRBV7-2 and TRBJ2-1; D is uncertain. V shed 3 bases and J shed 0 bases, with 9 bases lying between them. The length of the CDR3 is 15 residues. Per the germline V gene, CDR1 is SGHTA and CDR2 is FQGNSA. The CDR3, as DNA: TGTGCCAGCAGCTTTGTGGCCAGCTCCTACAATGAGCAGTTCTTC. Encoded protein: CASSFVASSYNEQFF.

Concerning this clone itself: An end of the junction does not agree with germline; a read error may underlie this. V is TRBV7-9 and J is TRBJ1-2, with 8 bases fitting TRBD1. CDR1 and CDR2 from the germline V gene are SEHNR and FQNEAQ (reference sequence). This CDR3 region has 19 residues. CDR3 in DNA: TGTGCCAGCAGCATAGCTCTCTCGGTGAACACAGGGGGTAGCTATGGCTACACCTTC. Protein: CASSIALSVNTGGSYGYTF.

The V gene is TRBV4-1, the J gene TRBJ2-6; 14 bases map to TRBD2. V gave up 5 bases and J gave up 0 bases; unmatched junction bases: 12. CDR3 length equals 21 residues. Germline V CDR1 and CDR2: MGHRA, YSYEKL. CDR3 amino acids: CASSSAGTSGGSLSGANVLTF. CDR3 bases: TGCGCCAGCAGCTCAGCCGGGACTAGCGGGGGTTCCCTCTCTGGGGCCAACGTCCTGACTTTC.

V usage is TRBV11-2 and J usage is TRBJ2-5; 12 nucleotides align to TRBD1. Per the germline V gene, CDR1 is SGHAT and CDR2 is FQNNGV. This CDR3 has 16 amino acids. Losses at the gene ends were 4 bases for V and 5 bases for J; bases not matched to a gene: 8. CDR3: CASSSLGTGGTETQYF. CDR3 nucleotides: TGTGCCAGCAGCTCCTTGGGGACAGGGGGCACGGAGACCCAGTACTTC.

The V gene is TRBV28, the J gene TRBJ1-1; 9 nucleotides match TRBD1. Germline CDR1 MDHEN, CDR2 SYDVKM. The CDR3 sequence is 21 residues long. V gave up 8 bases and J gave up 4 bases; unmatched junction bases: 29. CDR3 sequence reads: CASDGDRDREGWFVARTEAFF. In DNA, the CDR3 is TGTGCCAGCGATGGGGACAGGGATAGAGAAGGGTGGTTCGTAGCGCGCACTGAAGCTTTCTTT.

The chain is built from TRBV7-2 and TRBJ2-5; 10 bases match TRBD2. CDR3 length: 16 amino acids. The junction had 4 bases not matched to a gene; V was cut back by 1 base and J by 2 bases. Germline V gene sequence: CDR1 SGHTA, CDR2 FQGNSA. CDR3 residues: CASSLDSGGEQETQYF. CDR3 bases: TGTGCCAGCAGCTTAGACAGCGGGGGGGAACAAGAGACCCAGTACTTC.

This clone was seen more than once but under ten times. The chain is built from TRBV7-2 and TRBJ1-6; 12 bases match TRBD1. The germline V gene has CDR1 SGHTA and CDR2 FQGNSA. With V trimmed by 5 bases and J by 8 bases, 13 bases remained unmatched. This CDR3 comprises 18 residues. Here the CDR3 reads CASSVRGDRGRGDSPLHF. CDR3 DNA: TGTGCCAGCAGCGTCAGAGGGGACAGGGGGCGAGGTGATTCACCCCTCCACTTT.

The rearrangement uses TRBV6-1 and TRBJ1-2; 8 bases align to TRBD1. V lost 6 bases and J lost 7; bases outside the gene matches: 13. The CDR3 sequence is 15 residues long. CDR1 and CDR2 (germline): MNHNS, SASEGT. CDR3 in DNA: TGTGCCAGCAGACACTCAGGGGGCAATTCGGGTGGCTACACCTTC. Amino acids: CASRHSGGNSGGYTF.

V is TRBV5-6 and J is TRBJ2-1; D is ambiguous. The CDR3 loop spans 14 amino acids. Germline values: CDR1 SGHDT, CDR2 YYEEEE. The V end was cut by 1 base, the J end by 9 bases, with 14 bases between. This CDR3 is CASSLTGSPGEQFF. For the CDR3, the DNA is TGTGCCAGCAGCTTGACCGGGTCCCCCGGTGAGCAGTTCTTC.

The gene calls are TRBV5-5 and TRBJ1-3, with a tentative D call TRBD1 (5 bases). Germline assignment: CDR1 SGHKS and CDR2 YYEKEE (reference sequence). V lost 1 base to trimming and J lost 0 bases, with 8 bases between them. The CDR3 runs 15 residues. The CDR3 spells CASSLSTASGNTIYF. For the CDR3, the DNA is TGTGCCAGCAGCTTGTCGACAGCCTCTGGAAACACCATATATTTT. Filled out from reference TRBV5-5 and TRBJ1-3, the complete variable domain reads DAGVTQSPTHLIKTRGQQVTLRCSPISGHKSVSWYQQVLGQGPQFIFQYYEKEERGRGNFPDRFSARQFPNYSSELNVNALLLGDSALYLCASSLSTASGNTIYFGEGSWLTVV.

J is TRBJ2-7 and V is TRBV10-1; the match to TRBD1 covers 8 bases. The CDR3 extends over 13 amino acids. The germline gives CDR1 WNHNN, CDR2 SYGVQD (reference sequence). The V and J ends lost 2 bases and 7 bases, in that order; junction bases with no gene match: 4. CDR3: CASSEGTGVEQYF. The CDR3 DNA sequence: TGCGCCAGCAGTGAGGGGACAGGTGTGGAGCAGTACTTC.